The clone carrying this T cell receptor (beta chain) came up a few times. J gave up 0 bases and V 0 bases, and 17 bases lay outside the gene matches. This CDR3 region has 21 residues. In germline, CDR1 is DFQATT, CDR2 SNEGSKA (reference sequence). These data belong to a study of T-cell memory formation after mild COVID-19. From the 5' RACE reads, TCRdb called clonotypes with MiXCR, one entry per CDR3 protein. The sample yields 550,000 to 600,000 distinct CDR3 sequences, 17% seen once. The chain links TRBV20-1 to TRBJ1-6; 7 nucleotides agree with TRBD1. This receptor was taken from an adult woman who had mild COVID-19 (a few samples of this study predate the infection). Cell type and time point are not known. Sequencing used PBMCs or a T cell subset sorted from them (not recorded which). The CDR3 nucleotides are TGCAGTGCTAGAGATCAGGGGGTACGGACTTCCTCGTACTCCTATAATTCACCCCTCCACTTT. Its protein product is CSARDQGVRTSSYSYNSPLHF.